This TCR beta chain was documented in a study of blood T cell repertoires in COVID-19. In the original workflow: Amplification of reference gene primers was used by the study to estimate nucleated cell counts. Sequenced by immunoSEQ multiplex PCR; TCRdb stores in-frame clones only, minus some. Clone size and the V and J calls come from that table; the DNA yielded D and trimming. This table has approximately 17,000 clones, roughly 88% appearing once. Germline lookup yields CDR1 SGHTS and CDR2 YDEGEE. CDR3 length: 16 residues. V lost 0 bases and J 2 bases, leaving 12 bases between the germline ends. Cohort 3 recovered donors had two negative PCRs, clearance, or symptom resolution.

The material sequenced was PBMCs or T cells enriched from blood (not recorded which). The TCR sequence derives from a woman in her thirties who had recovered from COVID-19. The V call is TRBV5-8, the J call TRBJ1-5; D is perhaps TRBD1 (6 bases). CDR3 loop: CASSLVLAGGNQPQHF. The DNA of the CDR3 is TGTGCCAGCAGCTTGGTGTTGGCAGGGGGCAATCAGCCCCAGCATTTT.